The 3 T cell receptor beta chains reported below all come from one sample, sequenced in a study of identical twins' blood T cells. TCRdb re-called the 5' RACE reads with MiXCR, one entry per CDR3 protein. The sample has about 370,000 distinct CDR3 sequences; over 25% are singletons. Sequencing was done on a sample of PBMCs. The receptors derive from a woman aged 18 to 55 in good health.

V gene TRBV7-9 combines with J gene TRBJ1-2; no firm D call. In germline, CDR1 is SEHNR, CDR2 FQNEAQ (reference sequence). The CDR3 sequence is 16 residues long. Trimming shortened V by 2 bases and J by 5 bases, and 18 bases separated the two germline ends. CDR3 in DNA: TGTGCCAGCAGCTTATTGGGCCGGACCACTAGTTATGGCTACACCTTC. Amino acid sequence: CASSLLGRTTSYGYTF.

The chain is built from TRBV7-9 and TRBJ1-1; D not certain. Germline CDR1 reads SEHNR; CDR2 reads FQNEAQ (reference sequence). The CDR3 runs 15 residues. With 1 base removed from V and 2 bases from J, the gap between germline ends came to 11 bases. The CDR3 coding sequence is TGTGCCAGCAGCTTAGTGACGGGATTCAACACTGAAGCTTTCTTT. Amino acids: CASSLVTGFNTEAFF. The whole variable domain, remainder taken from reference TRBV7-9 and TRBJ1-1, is DTGVSQNPRHKITKRGQNVTFRCDPISEHNRLYWYRQTLGQGPEFLTYFQNEAQLEKSRLLSDRFSAERPKGSFSTLEIQRTEQGDSAMYLCASSLVTGFNTEAFFGQGTRLTVV.

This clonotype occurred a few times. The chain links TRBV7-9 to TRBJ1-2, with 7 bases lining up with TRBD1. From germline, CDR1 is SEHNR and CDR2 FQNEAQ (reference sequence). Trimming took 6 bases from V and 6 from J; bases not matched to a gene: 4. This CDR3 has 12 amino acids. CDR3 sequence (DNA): TGTGCCAGCAGGTTCGACAGGGATGGCTACACCTTC. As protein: CASRFDRDGYTF.